This record covers a single T cell receptor beta chain. The data derive from a study of blood T cell repertoires in COVID-19. The germline CDR1 and CDR2 sequences are KGHSH and LQKENI. The CDR3 length is 12 residues. V was pared by 6 bases and J by 4 bases, with 4 bases between. Participants had their cohort set by participant-reported clinical history. People in the exposed group encountered a COVID-19 case within 2 weeks before entering the study. Original analysis: Scientists estimated how many nucleated cells there were by amplifying reference gene primers. The assay was immunoSEQ multiplex PCR, and TCRdb's table has in-frame clones only and misses some. Clonal size and the V and J genes are those of that table, whereas D and trimming came from the DNA. The sample records approximately 380,000 clones, roughly nine tenths being singletons.

The TCR was taken from a woman between 40 and 50 years old who had been exposed to COVID-19. Material for sequencing was PBMCs or T cells enriched from blood (not recorded which). The chain carries TRBV18 and TRBJ2-6, with D unclear. This CDR3 reads CASSGGANVLTF. The DNA of the CDR3 is TGTGCCAGCTCCGGGGGGGCCAACGTCCTGACTTTC. The variable domain in full, with the rest retrieved from reference TRBV18 and TRBJ2-6, is NAGVMQNPRHLVRRRGQEARLRCSPMKGHSHVYWYRQLPEEGLKFMVYLQKENIIDESGMPKERFSAEFPKEGPSILRIQQVVRGDSAAYFCASSGGANVLTFGAGSRLTVL.